This T cell receptor beta chain is from a study of OX40 agonist ivuxolimab in advanced cancers. Study details: Melanoma, hepatocellular carcinoma, head and neck or renal cell cancer occurred in dose-escalation patients. Notes on the study in general: Also showing low normalized T-cell clonal expansion were some of the nonresponders. Some of the lowest clonal expansion was seen in partial responders at 0.1-3.0 mg/kg.

For this clone: Its target is not known.

TCRdb keeps only in-frame clones here, not all; method: immunoSEQ multiplex PCR. The data hold some 58,000 clones, with roughly nine tenths observed a single time. Germline assignment: CDR1 LNHDA and CDR2 SQIVND (reference sequence). The CDR3 runs 12 residues. V lost 7 bases and J 2 bases, leaving 8 bases between the germline ends. This receptor was taken from an adult with an advanced solid tumor such as melanoma, head and neck, liver or kidney cancer. The source material was CD4+ or CD8+ T cells sorted from blood, sampled in a trial of the OX40 agonist ivuxolimab. The chain carries TRBV19 and TRBJ1-2, with D hard to call. DNA of the CDR3: TGTGCCAGTAAGGACCTAAACTATGGCTACACCTTC. It specifies CASKDLNYGYTF.